The 3 T cell receptor beta chains reported below all come from one sample, sequenced in a study of T cell responses to AZD1222 COVID-19 vaccine. The assay was immunoSEQ multiplex PCR, and TCRdb's table has in-frame clones only and misses some. The sample shows 140,000 to 150,000 clones, 89% of them seen only once. The material was peripheral blood, obtained on day 0 of AZD1222 vaccination. All receptors derive from an adult in good health.

V is TRBV2 and J is TRBJ2-3; D perhaps matches TRBD2 (7 bases). From germline, CDR1 is SNHLY and CDR2 FYNNEI. The CDR3 has 18 amino acids. Deletions cut 2 bases from V and 3 bases from J, with 21 bases between. CDR3 sequence (DNA): TGTGCCAGCAGTGAACCTCTAGGGGGGGCGCATTTGACAGATACGCAGTATTTT. Its protein is CASSEPLGGAHLTDTQYF.

This clone is a singleton in its sample. CDR3 sequence: CASSPRITNYGYTF. Here the CDR3 DNA reads TGTGCCAGCAGCCCCCGTATAACTAACTATGGCTACACCTTC. V and J are TRBV7-6 and TRBJ1-2; D gene unclear. The CDR3 sequence is 14 residues long. The germline V gene encodes CDR1 SGHVS and CDR2 FNYEAQ. The V end lost 5 bases, the J end lost 0 bases, and 10 bases lay between the germline ends.

V and J are TRBV2 and TRBJ1-4, with a possible D match to TRBD1 (5 bases). The CDR3 length is 13 residues. Germline lookup yields CDR1 SNHLY and CDR2 FYNNEI. The V gene lost 8 bases and the J gene lost 5 bases, with 12 bases spanning the gap. The CDR3 loop is CASRSGRNEKLFF. CDR3 DNA: TGTGCCAGCCGGTCGGGACGGAATGAAAAACTGTTTTTT.